One sample yielded the 27 T cell receptor beta chains listed below, sequenced in a study of shared clonotypes between healthy human individuals. TCRdb keeps only in-frame clones here, not all; method: immunoSEQ multiplex PCR. The sample carries a few hundred thousand clones, roughly three quarters recorded once. Sequencing was done on a sample of PBMCs. Source of these receptors: a woman in her thirties or forties in good health. Some clones in this sample may be carry-over from other donors' samples.

CDR3 sequence reads: CASSLRGATPNEQFF. The CDR3 bases are TGTGCCAGCAGTCTCCGGGGCGCAACCCCCAATGAGCAGTTCTTC. The rearrangement links TRBV28 to TRBJ2-1, with D tentatively TRBD1 or TRBD2 (5 bases each). The CDR3 is 15 amino acids. Trimming shortened V by 5 bases and J by 6 bases, and 17 bases separated the two germline ends. Germline V gives CDR1 MDHEN, CDR2 SYDVKM. Drawing the rest from reference TRBV28 and TRBJ2-1, the complete variable domain is DVKVTQSSRYLVKRTGEKVFLECVQDMDHENMFWYRQDPGLGLRLIYFSYDVKMKEKGDIPEGYSVSREKKERFSLILESASTNQTSMYLCASSLRGATPNEQFFGPGTRLTVL.

This clone has only a few counts. The chain uses TRBV23-1 and TRBJ2-4; 7 positions match TRBD1. TRBV23-1 is recorded as an ORF, its role being uncertain. V was clipped by 4 bases and J by 8 bases; unmatched bases: 17. The CDR3 is 17 amino acids. In DNA form, the CDR3 reads TGCGCCAGCAGTCCGAACATCCCGACAGGGCGAATGGACATTCAGTACTTC. This codes for CASSPNIPTGRMDIQYF.

This clone turned up a few times. V usage is TRBV7-9 and J usage is TRBJ2-7, with no clear D. Looked up from germline, CDR1 is SEHNR and CDR2 is FQNEAQ (reference sequence). CDR3 length: 11 residues. Trimming stripped 3 bases from V and 6 bases from J, with 6 bases between. The CDR3 DNA is TGTGCCAGCAGCTTTGGTGCCGAGCAGTACTTC. Encoded protein: CASSFGAEQYF.

V gene TRBV6-5 combines with J gene TRBJ1-2; D perhaps matches TRBD1 (5 bases). CDR3 length: 14 residues. Between the trimmed V and J ends, which lost 2 bases and 7 bases, there was a span of 14 bases. CDR1 and CDR2 (germline): MNHEY, SVGAGI. The DNA for the CDR3 is TGTGCCAGCAGTTACGTAGGAGGGGACCGTGGCTACACCTTC. Translation gives CASSYVGGDRGYTF.

J is TRBJ2-4 and V is TRBV11-3; no reliable D call. The length of the CDR3 is 13 residues. Per the germline V gene, CDR1 is SGHNT and CDR2 is YENEEA. V lost 1 base to trimming and J lost 5 bases, with 6 bases between them. CDR3 coding DNA: TGTGCCAGCAGCTTAGGGCCAGAAAACATTCAGTACTTC. It yields the protein CASSLGPENIQYF.

The CDR3 loop is CASSPTREETQYF. CDR3 DNA sequence: TGTGCCAGCAGTCCTACGAGGGAAGAGACCCAGTACTTC. This chain joins TRBV28 and TRBJ2-5, with D maybe TRBD2 (5 bases). Trimming took off 5 bases at V and 3 bases at J, with 10 bases between the two ends. CDR1 is MDHEN and CDR2 is SYDVKM in the germline V gene. The CDR3 loop spans 13 amino acids.

The rearrangement joins TRBV28 to TRBJ2-7; 9 nucleotides agree with TRBD2. The CDR3 has 15 amino acids. CDR1 MDHEN and CDR2 SYDVKM come from the germline V gene. V lost 6 bases to trimming and J lost 1 base; unmatched junction nucleotides: 7. The CDR3 sequence is CASRGTSGPSYEQYF. For the CDR3, the DNA is TGTGCCAGCAGGGGTACTAGCGGGCCTTCCTACGAGCAGTACTTC.

The gene calls are TRBV18 and TRBJ2-5; the D is unclear. TRBJ2-7 explains the end of the DNA better; the J call may be wrong. From germline, CDR1 is KGHSH and CDR2 LQKENI. This CDR3 has 13 amino acids. The CDR3 nucleotides read TGTGCCAGCTCACAGGGTCCGACCTACGAGCAGTACTTC. Protein: CASSQGPTYEQYF.

This clone was observed a handful of times. V usage is TRBV6-1 and J usage is TRBJ1-1, with D unresolved. Germline V gives CDR1 MNHNS, CDR2 SASEGT. CDR3 size: 13 residues. V lost 10 bases, J lost 0 bases, and 12 bases lay in between. The CDR3, as DNA: TGTGCCAACACGAAATACATGAACACTGAAGCTTTCTTT. It codes for CANTKYMNTEAFF.

V gene TRBV28 combines with J gene TRBJ2-7, with 7 bases fitting TRBD2. CDR3 length equals 14 residues. Germline CDR1 reads MDHEN; CDR2 reads SYDVKM. V trimming: 7 bases; J trimming: 0 bases; junction bases outside the gene matches: 6. CDR3 in amino acids: CASTPSGTSYEQYF. The DNA for the CDR3 is TGTGCCAGCACTCCTAGCGGAACCTCCTACGAGCAGTACTTC.

The chain combines TRBV7-2 with TRBJ2-6; possibly TRBD1 or TRBD2 for D (5 bases each). In germline, CDR1 is SGHTA, CDR2 FQGNSA. CDR3 length: 16 residues. With 5 bases removed from V and 0 bases from J, the gap between germline ends came to 11 bases. This CDR3 reads CASSVQGPSGANVLTF. CDR3 in DNA: TGTGCCAGCAGCGTTCAGGGACCCTCTGGGGCCAACGTCCTGACTTTC.

The chain is built from TRBV13 and TRBJ2-3, with D possibly TRBD2 on 6 matching bases. Looked up from germline, CDR1 is PRHDT and CDR2 is FYEKMQ (reference sequence). This CDR3 is 13 amino acids long. Trimming removed 1 base at V and 5 bases at J, with 7 bases between. The CDR3 DNA follows: TGTGCCAGCAGCTTAGCGGGAGTAGATACGCAGTATTTT. This translates into CASSLAGVDTQYF.

The gene calls are TRBV19 and TRBJ1-5, with 7 positions matching TRBD1. The germline gives CDR1 LNHDA, CDR2 SQIVND (reference sequence). The trim removed 7 bases at V and 6 bases at J, leaving 9 bases unmatched. The CDR3 length is 14 residues. CDR3 region: CASNPNRGFQPQHF. CDR3 in DNA: TGTGCCAGTAATCCTAACAGGGGTTTTCAGCCCCAGCATTTT.

This chain links TRBV18 with TRBJ2-7; TRBD1 might be the D (6 bases). Looked up from germline, CDR1 is KGHSH and CDR2 is LQKENI. V lost 1 base, J lost 2 bases, and 9 bases lay in between. The CDR3 is 14 residues long. In DNA, the CDR3 is TGTGCCAGCTCACCACGTGAGGGGGCCTACGAGCAGTACTTC. This encodes CASSPREGAYEQYF.

The V and J genes are TRBV30 and TRBJ2-4, with D perhaps TRBD1 (6 bases). The CDR3 length is 15 residues. Trimming removed 2 bases from V and 1 base from J, with 12 bases in between. Germline V CDR1 and CDR2: GTSNPN, SVGIG (reference sequence). The CDR3 nucleotides read TGTGCCTGGAGTCGGCAGGGGACGGCCAAAAACATTCAGTACTTC. Protein: CAWSRQGTAKNIQYF.

The rearrangement joins TRBV28 to TRBJ1-5; 7 bases match TRBD1. The CDR3 is 15 amino acids. The V segment lost 8 bases and the J segment 3 bases; nucleotides outside the gene matches: 10. Germline lookup yields CDR1 MDHEN and CDR2 SYDVKM. This chain's CDR3 is CASGSQGQNNQPQHF. The CDR3 DNA reads TGTGCCAGCGGTTCCCAGGGACAGAACAATCAGCCCCAGCATTTT.

Ten or more counts support this clone. The chain uses TRBV9 and TRBJ1-4; D gene uncertain. Germline CDR1 and CDR2: SGDLS and YYNGEE. Trimming stripped 0 bases from V and 6 bases from J, with 6 bases between. The CDR3 consists of 13 residues. The CDR3 sequence is CASSVGQHEKLFF. The CDR3 DNA reads TGTGCCAGCAGCGTAGGGCAGCATGAAAAACTGTTTTTT.

The chain has TRBV5-1 and TRBJ2-7; 8 bases are a match to TRBD2. The J segment lost 5 bases and the V segment lost 2 bases, leaving 6 bases of the junction unmatched. This CDR3 comprises 14 residues. Germline CDR1 and CDR2: SGHRS and YFSETQ. This CDR3 reads CASSFLAGTDEQYF. CDR3 in DNA: TGCGCCAGCAGCTTCCTAGCGGGCACAGACGAGCAGTACTTC.

The chain links TRBV7-8 to TRBJ1-2; weak D call: TRBD1 (6 bases). Per germline, CDR1 SGHVS and CDR2 FQNEAQ. V was cut by 0 bases and J by 2 bases, with 7 bases left in between. CDR3 length: 14 residues. The CDR3 DNA is TGTGCCAGCAGCTTAGCAGGGACAAACTATGGCTACACCTTC. It specifies CASSLAGTNYGYTF.

This clone was seen a handful of times. This rearrangement joins TRBV4-1 to TRBJ1-4; weak D call: TRBD1 (5 bases). Germline V gene sequence: CDR1 MGHRA, CDR2 YSYEKL. The germline V and J ends were trimmed by 1 base and 4 bases, with 7 bases remaining between them. The CDR3 has 14 amino acids. This CDR3 reads CASSQGQSNEKLFF. CDR3 nucleotide sequence: TGCGCCAGCAGCCAAGGACAGAGTAATGAAAAACTGTTTTTT.

Turning to this clone: Given a far larger clone just one base away, this is likely a sequencing read error. Other DNA sequences in the sample encode the same CDR3. The chain uses TRBV30 and TRBJ2-1; D not resolved. V was trimmed by 4 bases and J by 4 bases, leaving 14 bases between them. The length of the CDR3 is 14 residues. The V gene's germline CDR1 is GTSNPN and CDR2 SVGIG (reference sequence). Here the CDR3 reads CAWIPERSYNEQFF. The CDR3 coding sequence is TGTGCCTGGATACCCGAACGTTCTTACAATGAGCAGTTCTTC.

This clone was detected only once. This chain joins TRBV27 and TRBJ1-1; unclear D gene. The CDR3 is 16 amino acids. Germline CDR1 is MNHEY and CDR2 is SMNVEV (reference sequence). Trimming cost V 2 bases and J 2 bases, with 15 bases left between them. CDR3 protein: CASSLDPKGLNTEAFF. The CDR3 DNA reads TGTGCCAGCAGTTTAGACCCCAAAGGGCTAAACACTGAAGCTTTCTTT.

With respect to this clone: This likely stems from a read error, as it lies one base from a far larger clone. This sample includes further DNA sequences coding for the same CDR3. The chain employs TRBV30 and TRBJ1-2; D is possibly TRBD1 (6 bases). The ends were cut back, 4 bases at V and 4 bases at J, with 25 bases in the middle. The CDR3 is made up of 17 amino acids. CDR1 and CDR2 from the germline V gene are GTSNPN and SVGIG (reference sequence). The CDR3 nucleotides read TGTGCCTGGATCTCTCCGGGGACCAGGGGCCGGGGCTATGGCTACACCTTC. This gives the protein CAWISPGTRGRGYGYTF.

J is TRBJ2-7 and V is TRBV10-1, with TRBD1 identical over 10 bases. CDR1 and CDR2 (germline): WNHNN, SYGVQD (reference sequence). The ends lost 6 bases at V and 3 bases at J; junction bases unmatched: 5. This CDR3 is built from 14 residues. This CDR3 reads CASRAGTGVYEQYF. The CDR3 DNA is TGCGCCAGCAGGGCCGGGACAGGGGTCTACGAGCAGTACTTC.

To note about this clone: A single base is all that separates this from a far larger clone, so a read error is likely. Within the sample, other DNA sequences also encode this same CDR3. The chain recombines TRBV4-3 with TRBJ1-2; D gene ambiguous. CDR3 length: 16 amino acids. V was clipped by 1 base and J by 2 bases, with 14 bases between them. The germline V gene encodes CDR1 LGHNA and CDR2 YSLEER. In DNA, the CDR3 is TGCGCCAGCAGCCAAGGTCTAACAGAGACCAACTATGGCTACACCTTC. Its protein product is CASSQGLTETNYGYTF.

On this clone: One end of the junction fails to match germline, which may point to a read error. This chain links TRBV19 with TRBJ2-1; TRBD1 aligns across 11 bases. The CDR3 is 15 residues long. Per germline, CDR1 LNHDA and CDR2 SQIVND (reference sequence). The CDR3 here is CASSIGQGAWNEQLF. As DNA, the CDR3 is TGTGCCAGTAGTATCGGACAGGGGGCGTGGAATGAGCAGCTCTTC.

This clone was found a few times. The chain has TRBV28 and TRBJ1-2, with TRBD1 matching over 9 bases. The V gene end was trimmed by 5 bases and the J gene end by 0 bases; junction bases not matched to a gene: 13. The CDR3 totals 18 residues. Looked up from germline, CDR1 is MDHEN and CDR2 is SYDVKM. For the CDR3, the DNA is TGTGCCAGCAGTCCCCGGGGAATGGACAGGGGCCCTAACTATGGCTACACCTTC. As protein: CASSPRGMDRGPNYGYTF.